This is a list of T cell receptor beta chains from one sample in a study of cytomegalovirus exposure and HLA in healthy donors. Method: immunoSEQ multiplex PCR; TCRdb's copy keeps in-frame clones and lacks some. Of 150,000 or so clones listed, under 70% were seen once; the top ten hold 3%. Sequencing input: PBMCs. Receptors were obtained from a woman aged 25 to 39 in good health and CMV-seropositive. The CDR3 runs from the conserved cysteine through the conserved F or W. The D gene is left open where the match is weak. Clone size is given for some rows only: seen once, a few or many times, or a class if the clone is expanded.

d_gene,v_gene,abundance,j_gene,CDR3nt,CDR3aa
-,TRBV2,-,TRBJ2-7,TGTGCCAGCAGTGAATTTGGCCAGTACGAGCAGTACTTC,CASSEFGQYEQYF
TRBD1,TRBV7-8,-,TRBJ2-5,TGTGCCAGCAGCTTGGCGGCAGGGGGCTTGGGAGAGCAGTACTTC,CASSLAAGGLGEQYF
-,TRBV28,-,TRBJ1-5,TGTGCCAGCAGTTTGGGGGGGAGCAATCAGCCCCAGCATTTT,CASSLGGSNQPQHF
-,TRBV6-1,few,TRBJ1-1,TGTGCCGCCGCGGGGAACACTGAAGCTTTCTTT,CAAAGNTEAFF
-,TRBV4-1,-,TRBJ2-7,TGCGCCAGCAGCCAAGCGGTCTCCTACGAGCAGTACTTC,CASSQAVSYEQYF
TRBD1,TRBV28,-,TRBJ2-7,TGTGCCAGCAGTCAATTTCGCCCGTGGGTACAGGGGGCCGCCTACGAGCAGTACTTC,CASSQFRPWVQGAAYEQYF
TRBD1,TRBV6-5,-,TRBJ2-2,TGTGCCAGCAGTCGATGGCAGGGGGTCACCGGGGAGCTGTTTTTT,CASSRWQGVTGELFF
-,TRBV5-6,-,TRBJ1-5,TGTGCCAGCAGCTTCGGGGATCAGCCCCAGCATTTT,CASSFGDQPQHF
TRBD1,TRBV4-1,-,TRBJ1-1,TGCGCCAGCAGCCAAGAGTCGGCAGGGGGTTGGTACACTGAAGCTTTCTTT,CASSQESAGGWYTEAFF
-,TRBV20-1,-,TRBJ1-2,TGCAGTGCTAGCAGCTATGGCTACACCTTC,CSASSYGYTF
TRBD1,TRBV4-1,-,TRBJ1-2,TGCGCCAGCAGCCAAGGGGACAGGGGGAAAGGTGGCTACACCTTC,CASSQGDRGKGGYTF
TRBD2,TRBV7-9,-,TRBJ2-1,TGTGCCAGCATCGGCCTAGCGGGGGACAATGAGCAGTTCTTC,CASIGLAGDNEQFF
-,TRBV11-2,-,TRBJ2-1,TGTGCCAGCAGCTTGCTAGCCTCCTCCTACAATGAGCAGTTCTTC,CASSLLASSYNEQFF
-,TRBV13,once,TRBJ2-1,TGTGCCAGCAGCTTAAGGGGGTGGGAGAGGTATGAGCAGTTCTTC,CASSLRGWERYEQFF
-,TRBV9,-,TRBJ2-2,TGTGCCAGCAGCGTAGTACTTAACACCGGGGAGCTGTTTTTT,CASSVVLNTGELFF
-,TRBV27,few,TRBJ2-3,TGTGCCAGCTGGAGGGGCACAGATACGCAGTATTTT,CASWRGTDTQYF
-,TRBV7-9,once,TRBJ1-1,TGTGCCAGCAGTTCGGACAGAACCATGAACACTGAAGCTTTCTTT,CASSSDRTMNTEAFF
-,TRBV5-1,-,TRBJ2-5,TGCGCCAGCAGCTTGTCTGACTACCCCTTGTACTTC,CASSLSDYPLYF
TRBD1,TRBV28,few,TRBJ2-7,TGTGCCAGCGTGAACAGGGGGGCCTACGAGCAGTACTTC,CASVNRGAYEQYF
-,TRBV7-9,-,TRBJ1-3,TGTGCCAGCAGCTTAGAAGGGGTTGGAAACACCATATATTTT,CASSLEGVGNTIYF
TRBD1,TRBV5-1,once,TRBJ2-7,TGCGCCAGCAGCTTGCTAGGACAGGTCTACGAGCAGTACTTC,CASSLLGQVYEQYF
TRBD1,TRBV10-3,-,TRBJ2-7,TGTGCCATCAGAAAATCCGGGACAGGGGATTCCTACGAGCAGTACTTC,CAIRKSGTGDSYEQYF
-,TRBV5-1,-,TRBJ2-4,TGCGCCAGCAGCTTGGGACAGGCCAAAAACATTCAGTACTTC,CASSLGQAKNIQYF